This T cell receptor beta chain emerged from a study of cytomegalovirus exposure and HLA in healthy donors. Trimming took 4 bases from V and 4 from J; bases not matched to a gene: 5. Germline-derived CDR1 and CDR2 are SGHDT and YYEEEE. The CDR3 sequence is 14 residues long. The PCR employed 60 Vbeta primers together with 13 Jbeta primers. Repertoires were generated with immunoSEQ multiplex PCR, while TCRdb's copy carries only in-frame clones and drops some. The sample comprises 200,000 or so clones, approximately 84% of which are singletons, and 3.5% to 4% rests with the top ten. V is TRBV5-6 and J is TRBJ2-1; 7 nucleotides match TRBD1. Sequencing was carried out using PBMCs. The origin of this receptor is a man between 50 and 59 years old in good health and CMV-seronegative. CDR3 region: CASSGDSPYNEQFF. CDR3 coding DNA: TGTGCCAGCAGCGGGGACAGTCCTTACAATGAGCAGTTCTTC.